The 28 T cell receptor beta chains given below trace back to one sample, sequenced in a study of CD8 T cells in Susac syndrome. Reverse transcription of roughly 0.5 to 1 ug RNA was performed with random hexamers. TCRdb re-analysed the immunoSEQ multiplex PCR reads in MiXCR, keeping a single row per CDR3 protein. The sample yields hundreds of thousands of distinct CDR3 sequences, less than 95% seen once. Sequenced material: CD4+ T cells from PBMCs. These receptors came from a human donor with Susac syndrome.

The chain has TRBV24-1 and TRBJ2-6; D gene ambiguous. Trimming took off 8 bases at V and 0 bases at J, with 4 bases between the two ends. CDR3 length: 13 amino acids. Per germline, CDR1 KGHDR and CDR2 SFDVKD. The CDR3 reads CATTRSGANVLTF. Written as DNA, the CDR3 is TGTGCCACCACCCGCTCTGGGGCCAACGTCCTGACTTTC.

The genes are TRBV6-6 and TRBJ1-6; 9 bases match TRBD1. Germline CDR1 is MNHNY and CDR2 is SVGAGI (reference sequence). Losses at the gene ends were 5 bases for V and 8 bases for J; bases not matched to a gene: 7. The CDR3 runs 15 residues. The CDR3 nucleotides read TGTGCCAGCAGTACCGGGACAGGGACTTATTCACCCCTCCACTTT. It codes for CASSTGTGTYSPLHF.

There are a few counts of this clonotype. CDR3 protein: CASRRVDEQYF. In DNA form, the CDR3 reads TGTGCCAGCAGACGGGTCGACGAGCAGTACTTC. The chain combines TRBV6-5 with TRBJ2-7; D is ambiguous. V gave up 6 bases and J gave up 5 bases, with 8 bases separating them. The CDR3 has 11 amino acids. Germline V gene sequence: CDR1 MNHEY, CDR2 SVGAGI.

The chain recombines TRBV5-4 with TRBJ2-7; D gene uncertain. The germline V gene encodes CDR1 SGHNT and CDR2 YYREEE (reference sequence). The CDR3 length is 16 residues. Trimming stripped 4 bases from V and 0 bases from J, with 17 bases between. The CDR3 sequence is CASSPDQAASSYEQYF. The CDR3 DNA sequence: TGTGCCAGCAGCCCCGACCAAGCTGCAAGCTCCTACGAGCAGTACTTC.

CDR3 nucleotide sequence: TGCGCCAGCAGTCCAAGCCCGGACAGGGCAGGGACTGAAGCTTTCTTT. Translating it yields CASSPSPDRAGTEAFF. The V call is TRBV5-1, the J call TRBJ1-1; TRBD1 aligns across 8 bases. This CDR3 has 16 residues. CDR1 and CDR2 (germline): SGHRS, YFSETQ. With 5 bases clipped from V and 5 bases from J, the junction kept 14 bases outside the gene matches.

The genes are TRBV4-3 and TRBJ2-1, with D tentatively TRBD2 (5 bases). Germline loops: CDR1 LGHNA, CDR2 YSLEER. The CDR3 is 15 residues long. V was pared by 4 bases and J by 3 bases, with 13 bases between. CDR3: CASSREKSVYNEQFF. As DNA, the CDR3 is TGCGCCAGCAGCCGGGAGAAATCCGTCTACAATGAGCAGTTCTTC.

The chain is built from TRBV7-2 and TRBJ2-5, with 7 bases identical to TRBD1. The CDR3 spans 15 residues. V shed 1 base, J shed 4 bases, and the junction held 6 bases outside the gene matches. Looked up from germline, CDR1 is SGHTA and CDR2 is FQGNSA. The CDR3 spells CASSLEGAPRETQYF. Written as DNA, the CDR3 is TGTGCCAGCAGCTTAGAGGGGGCCCCCAGAGAGACCCAGTACTTC. Using reference TRBV7-2 and TRBJ2-5 for the parts outside the CDR3, the full variable domain is GAGVSQSPSNKVTEKGKDVELRCDPISGHTALYWYRQSLGQGLEFLIYFQGNSAPDKSGLPSDRFSAERTGGSVSTLTIQRTQQEDSAVYLCASSLEGAPRETQYFGPGTRLLVL.

The V gene is TRBV29-1, the J gene TRBJ2-2; TRBD2 is a possible D gene (6 bases). V was shortened by 8 bases and J by 2 bases, with 12 bases between the two germline ends. Per the germline V gene, CDR1 is SQVTM and CDR2 is ANQGSEA. The CDR3 loop spans 13 amino acids. CDR3: CSISRGNTGELFF. The CDR3 DNA follows: TGCAGCATCTCGCGGGGAAACACCGGGGAGCTGTTTTTT.

In its sample, this clonotype was seen once. The rearrangement uses TRBV20-1 and TRBJ2-7, with 8 bases fitting TRBD1. The CDR3 consists of 14 residues. After removal of 4 bases from V and 4 bases from J, the junction contained 9 bases not matched to a gene. CDR1 DFQATT and CDR2 SNEGSKA come from the germline V gene (reference sequence). CDR3 bases: TGCAGTGCTATAGGGGGAAGGGACAGGTACGAGCAGTACTTC. Translated: CSAIGGRDRYEQYF.

The V gene is TRBV19, the J gene TRBJ1-2; D gene unclear. This CDR3 spans 14 amino acids. In germline, CDR1 is LNHDA, CDR2 SQIVND (reference sequence). Trimming stripped 6 bases from V and 4 bases from J, with 15 bases between. The CDR3 DNA reads as TGTGCCAGTAGCCCGGACGAAAACTCCTATGGCTACACCTTC. This gives the protein CASSPDENSYGYTF.

The rearrangement joins TRBV3-1 to TRBJ2-7, with D possibly TRBD2 on 6 matching bases. Trimming pared 8 bases from V and 7 bases from J, leaving 18 bases between. The CDR3 has 13 residues. Germline assignment: CDR1 LGHDT and CDR2 YNNKEL (reference sequence). The CDR3 DNA follows: TGTGCCAGCGGTTCCGGGGGTCTCTCGGAGCAGTACTTC. As protein: CASGSGGLSEQYF.

This chain links TRBV4-1 with TRBJ1-4; D remains unclear. Germline V lookup: CDR1 MGHRA, CDR2 YSYEKL. V was pared by 3 bases and J by 0 bases, with 14 bases between. The CDR3 consists of 17 residues. The CDR3 nucleotides read TGCGCCAGCAGCCATCGTTCGGGCCCTGCAACTAATGAAAAACTGTTTTTT. It codes for CASSHRSGPATNEKLFF.

J is TRBJ1-2 and V is TRBV2, with 9 bases lining up with TRBD1. The CDR3 contains 13 residues. Germline V gene data show CDR1 as SNHLY and CDR2 as FYNNEI. V shed 4 bases and J 5 bases; nucleotides not matched to a gene: 2. The CDR3 bases are TGTGCCAGCAGTGTTGGGACAGGGTATGGCTACACCTTC. As protein: CASSVGTGYGYTF.

CDR3 loop: CAWRFTGETEAFF. Written as DNA, the CDR3 is TGTGCCTGGAGATTCACAGGGGAGACTGAAGCTTTCTTT. This sequence joins TRBV30 and TRBJ1-1; the match to TRBD1 covers 7 bases. The CDR3 sequence is 13 residues long. Germline CDR1 is GTSNPN and CDR2 is SVGIG (reference sequence). Trimming took 3 bases from V and 5 from J; bases not matched to a gene: 6.

Only one count was recorded for this clonotype. J is TRBJ1-5 and V is TRBV30; D is ambiguous. This CDR3 is built from 13 residues. V was cut by 4 bases and J by 0 bases, with 7 bases left in between. Germline assignment: CDR1 GTSNPN and CDR2 SVGIG (reference sequence). The CDR3: CAWTPDSNQPQHF. DNA for the CDR3: TGTGCCTGGACGCCGGATAGCAATCAGCCCCAGCATTTT.

The chain employs TRBV6-2 or TRBV6-3 and TRBJ2-1; 11 positions match TRBD2. The CDR3 extends over 15 amino acids. Trimming removed 4 bases from V and 7 bases from J; junction bases left unmatched: 6. CDR1 MNHEY and CDR2 SVGEGT come from the germline V gene. The CDR3 protein is CASSWGSGGANEQFF. The CDR3 DNA reads as TGTGCCAGCAGTTGGGGTAGCGGGGGGGCGAATGAGCAGTTCTTC.

The chain links TRBV9 to TRBJ1-2; the match to TRBD1 covers 7 bases. The CDR3 is made up of 15 amino acids. Germline CDR1 is SGDLS and CDR2 is YYNGEE. The V gene end was trimmed by 4 bases and the J gene end by 0 bases; junction bases not matched to a gene: 6. As DNA, the CDR3 is TGTGCCAGCAGCACCGGACAGGCGACTAACTATGGCTACACCTTC. Translating gives CASSTGQATNYGYTF. Together with reference TRBV9 and TRBJ1-2, the CDR3 gives the full variable domain: DSGVTQTPKHLITATGQRVTLRCSPRSGDLSVYWYQQSLDQGLQFLIQYYNGEERAKGNILERFSAQQFPDLHSELNLSSLELGDSALYFCASSTGQATNYGYTFGSGTRLTVV.

A single count supports this clonotype. The rearrangement uses TRBV9 and TRBJ2-2; D may be TRBD1 (5 bases). CDR1 is SGDLS, CDR2 YYNGEE, per germline. V lost 3 bases and J lost 1, with 13 bases in between. The CDR3 has 16 amino acids. In nucleotides, the CDR3 is TGTGCCAGCAGCGGGCCCTGGGGCGGGAACACCGGGGAGCTGTTTTTT. Protein: CASSGPWGGNTGELFF. Full variable domain (rest looked up from reference TRBV9 and TRBJ2-2): DSGVTQTPKHLITATGQRVTLRCSPRSGDLSVYWYQQSLDQGLQFLIQYYNGEERAKGNILERFSAQQFPDLHSELNLSSLELGDSALYFCASSGPWGGNTGELFFGEGSRLTVL.

The V gene is TRBV5-1, the J gene TRBJ1-1; 12 bases fit TRBD1. The CDR3 length is 18 residues. From germline, CDR1 is SGHRS and CDR2 YFSETQ. J gave up 2 bases and V 0 bases, and 8 bases lay outside the gene matches. For the CDR3, the DNA is TGCGCCAGCAGCTTGGGACCATTGGGACAGGGGGCTAACACTGAAGCTTTCTTT. Translation gives CASSLGPLGQGANTEAFF.

The chain uses TRBV20-1 and TRBJ2-4; possible D gene TRBD1, 5 bases. Trimming pared 5 bases from V and 1 base from J, leaving 9 bases between. There are 13 residues in the CDR3. CDR1 is DFQATT and CDR2 is SNEGSKA in the germline V gene (reference sequence). Here the CDR3 reads CSALGQAKNIQYF. The CDR3 region has the DNA TGCAGTGCTTTGGGGCAGGCCAAAAACATTCAGTACTTC.

The CDR3 here is CATSREGQGYGYTF. The CDR3 bases are TGTGCCACCAGCAGAGAAGGGCAGGGATATGGCTACACCTTC. This sequence joins TRBV15 and TRBJ1-2, with D possibly TRBD1 on 5 matching bases. The germline gives CDR1 LNHNV, CDR2 YYDKDF (reference sequence). V lost 0 bases and J lost 5, with 10 bases in between. This CDR3 is 14 amino acids long.

As to this clonotype: A read error may account for a junction end that differs from germline. This sequence joins TRBV30 and TRBJ2-3; no clear D gene. The CDR3 loop spans 13 amino acids. Germline assignment: CDR1 GTSNPN and CDR2 SVGIG (reference sequence). The CDR3 spells CAWSVSRTYTQYF. For the CDR3, the DNA is TGTGCCTGGAGTGTGTCACGCACATATACGCAGTATTTT.

The chain combines TRBV4-1 with TRBJ2-1, with TRBD2 matching 7 bases. Germline loops: CDR1 MGHRA, CDR2 YSYEKL. The V gene end was trimmed by 0 bases and the J gene end by 14 bases; junction bases not matched to a gene: 10. This CDR3 contains 14 residues. The CDR3, as DNA: TGCGCCAGCAGCCAAGACTCGGTGGCGGGGGATGAGTTCTTC. It specifies CASSQDSVAGDEFF.

This sequence joins TRBV25-1 and TRBJ1-1; D is perhaps TRBD1 (5 bases). V was cut by 5 bases and J by 2 bases, with 9 bases left in between. Germline V lookup: CDR1 MGHDK, CDR2 SYGVNS. This CDR3 spans 13 amino acids. Here the CDR3 reads CASSRQTNTEAFF. Written as DNA, the CDR3 is TGTGCCAGCAGTAGACAGACTAACACTGAAGCTTTCTTT.

This clonotype was detected only a few times. This chain joins TRBV18 and TRBJ2-2; perhaps TRBD2 as D (5 bases). The germline gives CDR1 KGHSH, CDR2 LQKENI. V gave up 2 bases and J gave up 3 bases, with 10 bases separating them. The CDR3 consists of 15 residues. This chain's CDR3 is CASSPRRTDTGELFF. In nucleotides, the CDR3 is TGTGCCAGCTCACCAAGGCGGACTGACACCGGGGAGCTGTTTTTT.

The chain carries TRBV20-1 and TRBJ1-4; 8 positions agree with TRBD1. From germline, CDR1 is DFQATT and CDR2 SNEGSKA (reference sequence). The J segment lost 8 bases and the V segment lost 4 bases, leaving 6 bases of the junction unmatched. The CDR3 is made up of 13 amino acids. Here the CDR3 reads CSATGQGGEKLFF. The CDR3 DNA reads TGCAGTGCTACCGGACAGGGAGGAGAAAAACTGTTTTTT.

J is TRBJ1-2 and V is TRBV4-2, with D perhaps matching TRBD1 (5 bases). The V gene's germline CDR1 is LGHNA and CDR2 YNFKEQ. The CDR3 consists of 16 residues. With 1 base removed from V and 4 bases from J, the gap between germline ends came to 16 bases. CDR3 in DNA: TGTGCCAGCAGCCAAGGATGGGCAGGGTCGGGCTATGGCTACACCTTC. It codes for CASSQGWAGSGYGYTF.

The chain combines TRBV7-2 with TRBJ2-5; D not certain. The CDR3 length is 14 residues. V was cut by 5 bases and J by 1 base, with 11 bases left in between. The germline gives CDR1 SGHTA, CDR2 FQGNSA. The CDR3 spells CASSPRNRQETQYF. CDR3 coding DNA: TGTGCCAGCAGCCCCCGGAACCGCCAAGAGACCCAGTACTTC.